Listed below are T cell receptor beta chains from one sample, sequenced in a study of T cell responses to AZD1222 COVID-19 vaccine. Produced via immunoSEQ multiplex PCR; TCRdb's table is partial and in-frame only. The table records 150,000 to 200,000 clones, just over 90% of them present only once. Sequenced here: peripheral blood, sampled on day 0 of AZD1222 vaccination. The receptors originated from an adult in good health. The CDR3 runs from the conserved cysteine through the conserved F or W. Each record gives: J gene, CDR3 length, D gene, V gene, clone size, CDR3 DNA, CDR3 protein. A D gene is named only where the DNA matches it firmly. Size tells how often a clone was seen (once, few, many) or the class of an expanded clone, and some rows leave it out.

>TRBJ2-5|12|.|TRBV10-3|.
TGTGCCATCAGTGGAGTGGGGGAGACCCAGTACTTC
CAISGVGETQYF
>TRBJ2-2|12|.|TRBV19|.
TGTGCCAGTAAAGGGGGTCCCGGGGAGCTGTTTTTT
CASKGGPGELFF
>TRBJ2-4|17|.|TRBV18|.
TGTGCCAGCTCACCAGCAGGCGAGCTTTTGGTCAAAAACATTCAGTACTTC
CASSPAGELLVKNIQYF
>TRBJ2-7|13|.|TRBV12-3/TRBV12-4|once
TGTGCCAGCTCAACCGAGGGAGGCTACGAGCAGTACTTC
CASSTEGGYEQYF
>TRBJ2-3|11|.|TRBV11-2|once
TGTGCCAGCAGCTTGTCAGATACGCAGTATTTT
CASSLSDTQYF
>TRBJ2-7|14|.|TRBV29-1|.
TGCAGCGTTGAAGAAGGGCAGGGCTCCTACGAGCAGTACTTC
CSVEEGQGSYEQYF
>TRBJ1-1|14|.|TRBV7-9|.
TGTGCCAGCAGCTTAGCGGGCGCGGGCACTGAAGCTTTCTTT
CASSLAGAGTEAFF
>TRBJ2-1|15|.|TRBV6-5|.
TGTGCCAGCAGTTTAAACATAAACCTTTACAATGAGCAGTTCTTC
CASSLNINLYNEQFF
>TRBJ1-2|15|.|TRBV10-3|.
TGTGCCATCAGTGATGGGGGGTTGGGGGACTATGGCTACACCTTC
CAISDGGLGDYGYTF
>TRBJ2-1|15|TRBD2|TRBV29-1|.
TGCAGCGGAAGACTTAGCGGGAGGGCTGACAATGAGCAGTTCTTC
CSGRLSGRADNEQFF
>TRBJ2-5|16|TRBD2|TRBV27|once
TGTGCCAGCAGCTACCTTGGACTAGCGAGTAGAGAGACCCAGTACTTC
CASSYLGLASRETQYF
>TRBJ2-1|13|TRBD2|TRBV29-1|.
TGCAGCGTTGAGGTTAGCGGGAGCAATGAGCAGTTCTTC
CSVEVSGSNEQFF
>TRBJ2-5|15|.|TRBV4-1|.
TGCGCCAGCAGCCAAGGGAACGGGGGCGAAGAGACCCAGTACTTC
CASSQGNGGEETQYF
>TRBJ2-3|11|.|TRBV24-1|.
TGTGCCACCAGTGATAACCTCCGGGACCATTTT
CATSDNLRDHF
>TRBJ1-1|15|.|TRBV11-2|.
TGTGCCAGCAGCTTAGATAAAGCAGGGTGGACTGAAGCTTTCTTT
CASSLDKAGWTEAFF
>TRBJ2-1|13|TRBD2|TRBV29-1|.
TGCAGCGTTCGGACTAGCGGGGTAGTTGAGCAGTTCTTC
CSVRTSGVVEQFF
>TRBJ1-5|13|.|TRBV19|.
TGTGCCAGTAGTACCAACCCCAATCAGCCCCAGCATTTT
CASSTNPNQPQHF